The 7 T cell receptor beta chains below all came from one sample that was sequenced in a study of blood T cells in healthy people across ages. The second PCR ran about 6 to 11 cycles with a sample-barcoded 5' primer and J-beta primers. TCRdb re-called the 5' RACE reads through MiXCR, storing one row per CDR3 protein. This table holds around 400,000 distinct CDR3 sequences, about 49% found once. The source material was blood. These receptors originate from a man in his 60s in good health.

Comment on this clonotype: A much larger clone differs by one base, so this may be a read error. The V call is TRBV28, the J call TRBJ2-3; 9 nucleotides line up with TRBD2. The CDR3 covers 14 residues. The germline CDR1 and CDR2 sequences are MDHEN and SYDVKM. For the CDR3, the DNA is TGTGCCAGCAGTATAGCGGGAGCTCCAGATACGCGGTATTTT. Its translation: CASSIAGAPDTRYF.

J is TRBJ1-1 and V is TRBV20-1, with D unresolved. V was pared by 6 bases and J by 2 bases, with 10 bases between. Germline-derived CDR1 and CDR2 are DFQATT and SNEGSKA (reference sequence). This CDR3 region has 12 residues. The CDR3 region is CSANGSNTEAFF. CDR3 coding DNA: TGCAGTGCCAACGGATCTAACACTGAAGCTTTCTTT.

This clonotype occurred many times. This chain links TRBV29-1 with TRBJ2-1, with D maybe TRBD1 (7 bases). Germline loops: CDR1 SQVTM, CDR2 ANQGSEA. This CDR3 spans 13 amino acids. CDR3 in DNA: TGCAGAGTGGAGGGGGCGGGGTACAATGAGCAGTTCTTC. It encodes CRVEGAGYNEQFF.

CDR3 loop: CASAQGFNYGYTF. The CDR3 nucleotides are TGTGCCAGCGCACAGGGATTTAACTATGGCTACACCTTC. V gene TRBV15 combines with J gene TRBJ1-2; D may be TRBD1 (6 bases). With 10 bases removed from V and 1 base from J, the gap between germline ends came to 13 bases. The length of the CDR3 is 13 residues. Germline loops: CDR1 LNHNV, CDR2 YYDKDF (reference sequence).

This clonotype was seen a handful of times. The CDR3 DNA sequence: TGTGCCATCAGCCGGGACATCGGCAATGAGCAGTTCTTC. Translated, it gives CAISRDIGNEQFF. The chain carries TRBV10-3 and TRBJ2-1; D is perhaps TRBD1 (6 bases). Germline lookup yields CDR1 ENHRY and CDR2 SYGVKD. The CDR3 covers 13 residues. The ends were cut back, 6 bases at V and 6 bases at J, with 12 bases in the middle.

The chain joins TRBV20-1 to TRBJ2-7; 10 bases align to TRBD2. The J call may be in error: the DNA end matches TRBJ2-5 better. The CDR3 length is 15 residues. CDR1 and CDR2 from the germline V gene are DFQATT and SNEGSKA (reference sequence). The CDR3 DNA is TGCAGTGCTGAACGACTGGTAGCGGGGGGAGAGACCCAGTACTTC. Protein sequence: CSAERLVAGGETQYF.

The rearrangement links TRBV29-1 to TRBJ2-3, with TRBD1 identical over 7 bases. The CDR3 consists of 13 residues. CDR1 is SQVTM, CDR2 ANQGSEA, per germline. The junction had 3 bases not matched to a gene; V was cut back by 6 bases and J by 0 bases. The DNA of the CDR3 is TGCAGCGTACAGGGGCATAGCACAGATACGCAGTATTTT. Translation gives CSVQGHSTDTQYF.